The clone carrying this TCR beta chain occurred many times. Its cognate antigen is unknown. The data derive from a study of metastatic and nonmetastatic thyroid tumors. Across the study: The study looked at repertoires side by side in blood and in tumor or nodule tissue from malignant and benign thyroid patients. Study results and caveats: In both blood and tumor samples, TCR beta diversity was reported significantly higher for malignant than benign nodules.

Ahead of thyroid surgery, no patient had received treatment of any kind. Source study methods: The study took CDR3 differences across clinicopathological groups and made a distant-metastasis classifier for papillary thyroid cancer from them. TCRdb re-clonotyped the PCR reads through MiXCR. The V and J calls shown here were made by TCRdb, not taken from the authors' results. Altogether around 15,000 clones are present, almost 30% being singletons, with the ten largest covering around 3.6%. There are 14 residues in the CDR3. Trimming pared 1 base from V and 4 bases from J, leaving 10 bases between. In germline, CDR1 is MGHDK, CDR2 SYGVNS.

Sequencing was carried out using blood. This receptor was identified in a female donor with papillary thyroid cancer or a benign thyroid nodule (not recorded which). Some clones in this sample may be carry-over from other donors' samples. The chain has TRBV25-1 and TRBJ1-1; D is possibly TRBD1 (5 bases). The CDR3 reads CASSELLGGTEAFF. The CDR3, as DNA: TGTGCCAGCAGTGAATTGCTGGGGGGCACTGAAGCTTTCTTT.